This T cell receptor (beta chain) was captured in a study of blood T cell repertoires in COVID-19. As for the study in general: Samples taken during acute and convalescent COVID-19 were collected in the United States, Italy and Spain. The cDNA or gDNA used as material had been derived from T cells, B-cell-depleted T cells, or PBMCs.

This CDR3 has 14 residues. V shed 4 bases and J shed 2 bases, with 13 bases lying between them. CDR1 SGDLS and CDR2 YYNGEE come from the germline V gene. In the source study's methods: Nucleated cell number was recorded as an estimate derived from reference gene primer amplification. Generated by immunoSEQ multiplex PCR, the TCRdb table keeps only in-frame clones and is missing some. That table gives V, J and clone size, and the DNA gave D and trimming. The top ten hold under 3.5% of the sample, which has 120,000 to 150,000 clones, 80% to 90% seen once. This chain links TRBV9 with TRBJ2-7; maybe TRBD2 (7 bases). The sequencing input was peripheral blood. This TCR came from a woman in her sixties with active COVID-19. The CDR3 here is CASSRGGPPYEQYF. The CDR3, as DNA: TGTGCCAGCAGCAGGGGGGGGCCTCCCTACGAGCAGTACTTC.